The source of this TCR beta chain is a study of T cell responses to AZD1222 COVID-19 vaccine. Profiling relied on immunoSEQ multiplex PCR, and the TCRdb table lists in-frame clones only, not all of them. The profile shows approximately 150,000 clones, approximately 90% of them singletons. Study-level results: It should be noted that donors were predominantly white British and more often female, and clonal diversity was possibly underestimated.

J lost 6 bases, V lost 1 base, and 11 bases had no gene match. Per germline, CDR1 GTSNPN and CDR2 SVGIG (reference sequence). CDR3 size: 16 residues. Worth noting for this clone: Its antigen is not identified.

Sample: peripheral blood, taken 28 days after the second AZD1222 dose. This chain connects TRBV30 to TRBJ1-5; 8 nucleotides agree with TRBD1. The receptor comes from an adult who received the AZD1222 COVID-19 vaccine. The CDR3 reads CAWSASGQGKSQPQHF. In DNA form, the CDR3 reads TGTGCCTGGAGTGCCTCCGGACAGGGAAAGAGTCAGCCCCAGCATTTT. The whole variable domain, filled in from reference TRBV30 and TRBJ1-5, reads SQTIHQWPATLVQPVGSPLSLECTVEGTSNPNLYWYRQAAGRGLQLLFYSVGIGQISSEVPQNLSASRPQDRQFILSSKKLLLSDSGFYLCAWSASGQGKSQPQHFGDGTRLSIL.